This TCR beta chain was identified during a study of blood T cell repertoires in COVID-19. At the level of the study: The study drew acute and convalescent COVID-19 samples from the United States, Italy and Spain. PBMCs, B-cell-depleted T cells, or T cells provided the cDNA or gDNA that made up the material.

V lost 2 bases, J lost 2 bases, and 9 bases stayed unmatched. The CDR3 has 18 amino acids. CDR1 is MGHRA, CDR2 YSYEKL, per germline. This clone has at least ten counts. How the authors handled the data: Reference gene primer amplification in the assay estimated nucleated cell counts. Some clones are missing from TCRdb's copy, which holds only in-frame ones; the method was immunoSEQ multiplex PCR. V and J calls and clone size follow that table, whereas D and trimming were derived from the DNA. Altogether roughly 320,000 clones are present, 70% to 90% being singletons, with the ten largest covering around 7.2%.

The material sequenced was peripheral blood. V and J are TRBV4-1 and TRBJ2-7, with 13 bases aligning to TRBD2. This TCR was recovered from a human donor in a cohort sampled during active COVID-19. CDR3 nucleotide sequence: TGCGCCAGCAGCCAAATCCCCACTAGCGGGGGGGTTACCTACGAGCAGTACTTC. This encodes CASSQIPTSGGVTYEQYF.